This is a list of T cell receptor beta chains from one sample in a study of T cell responses to AZD1222 COVID-19 vaccine. Measured with immunoSEQ multiplex PCR; TCRdb has only the in-frame clones, and not every one. The sample has about 150,000 clones, 80% to 90% seen once. The source was peripheral blood, collected 28 days after the second AZD1222 dose. These receptors all come from an adult who received the AZD1222 COVID-19 vaccine. CDR3s include the opening cysteine and the closing phenylalanine or tryptophan. D genes are given only for firm matches. Not every row has a clone size; where given, it reads once, few, many or a size class.

abundance: NA
j_gene: TRBJ2-3
d_gene: NA
v_gene: TRBV9
CDR3aa: CASSAPVGTDTQYF
CDR3nt: TGTGCCAGCAGCGCCCCGGTCGGCACAGATACGCAGTATTTT

abundance: few
j_gene: TRBJ1-2
d_gene: NA
v_gene: TRBV28
CDR3aa: CASRSVQENNYGYTF
CDR3nt: TGTGCCAGCAGATCAGTACAGGAGAATAACTATGGCTACACCTTC

abundance: NA
j_gene: TRBJ2-7
d_gene: NA
v_gene: TRBV29-1
CDR3aa: CSAQQGTYEQYF
CDR3nt: TGCAGCGCTCAACAGGGTACCTACGAGCAGTACTTC

abundance: few
j_gene: TRBJ1-1
d_gene: TRBD1
v_gene: TRBV18
CDR3aa: CASSQGQGSTEAFF
CDR3nt: TGTGCCAGCTCCCAGGGACAGGGATCCACTGAAGCTTTCTTT

abundance: NA
j_gene: TRBJ2-2
d_gene: TRBD2
v_gene: TRBV9
CDR3aa: CASSGSTSGSRGELFF
CDR3nt: TGTGCCAGCAGCGGATCGACTAGCGGGAGTCGCGGGGAGCTGTTTTTT

abundance: NA
j_gene: TRBJ2-3
d_gene: NA
v_gene: TRBV5-4
CDR3aa: CASSLQGGRTDTQYF
CDR3nt: TGTGCCAGCAGCTTGCAGGGGGGTCGCACAGATACGCAGTATTTT

abundance: NA
j_gene: TRBJ1-1
d_gene: NA
v_gene: TRBV27
CDR3aa: CASSFLGDTEAFF
CDR3nt: TGTGCCAGCAGTTTCCTTGGGGACACTGAAGCTTTCTTT

abundance: NA
j_gene: TRBJ1-2
d_gene: NA
v_gene: TRBV9
CDR3aa: CASSVRVDYGYTF
CDR3nt: TGTGCCAGCAGCGTAAGGGTAGACTATGGCTACACCTTC

abundance: NA
j_gene: TRBJ1-6
d_gene: TRBD1
v_gene: TRBV5-4
CDR3aa: CASSLAGGGGRDSPLHF
CDR3nt: TGTGCCAGCAGCTTGGCCGGGGGAGGGGGCAGAGATTCACCCCTCCACTTT

abundance: NA
j_gene: TRBJ1-6
d_gene: TRBD1
v_gene: TRBV9
CDR3aa: CASSVEGQNYSPLHF
CDR3nt: TGTGCCAGCAGCGTAGAGGGACAGAACTATTCACCCCTCCACTTT

abundance: NA
j_gene: TRBJ2-7
d_gene: NA
v_gene: TRBV20-1
CDR3aa: CSASLGQSLNFHEQYF
CDR3nt: TGCAGTGCTAGTTTAGGGCAGTCCCTAAATTTCCACGAGCAGTACTTC

abundance: NA
j_gene: TRBJ2-7
d_gene: NA
v_gene: TRBV2
CDR3aa: CASSEARVAKYEQYF
CDR3nt: TGTGCCAGCAGTGAAGCGCGGGTAGCGAAGTACGAGCAGTACTTC

abundance: few
j_gene: TRBJ2-1
d_gene: NA
v_gene: TRBV28
CDR3aa: CASSSHFESYNEQFF
CDR3nt: TGTGCCAGCAGTTCCCACTTTGAGTCCTACAATGAGCAGTTCTTC

abundance: NA
j_gene: TRBJ2-1
d_gene: NA
v_gene: TRBV28
CDR3aa: CASRGGPVNEQFF
CDR3nt: TGTGCCAGCAGGGGGGGGCCGGTCAATGAGCAGTTCTTC

abundance: NA
j_gene: TRBJ1-2
d_gene: TRBD1
v_gene: TRBV9
CDR3aa: CASSVRTGPYGYTF
CDR3nt: TGTGCCAGCAGCGTAAGGACAGGGCCCTATGGCTACACCTTC

abundance: NA
j_gene: TRBJ2-2
d_gene: NA
v_gene: TRBV3-1/TRBV3-2
CDR3aa: CASSQAWGEAGELFF
CDR3nt: TGTGCCAGCAGCCAAGCCTGGGGGGAGGCCGGGGAGCTGTTTTTT

abundance: NA
j_gene: TRBJ2-5
d_gene: TRBD2
v_gene: TRBV10-1
CDR3aa: CASSPGLAEETQYF
CDR3nt: TGCGCCAGCAGCCCGGGACTAGCGGAAGAGACCCAGTACTTC

abundance: NA
j_gene: TRBJ1-5
d_gene: TRBD1
v_gene: TRBV20-1
CDR3aa: CSASQRQGAWQPQHF
CDR3nt: TGCAGTGCTAGTCAACGACAGGGGGCTTGGCAGCCCCAGCATTTT

abundance: NA
j_gene: TRBJ1-1
d_gene: TRBD1
v_gene: TRBV18
CDR3aa: CASSPYGTGDTEAFF
CDR3nt: TGTGCCAGCTCTCCCTACGGGACAGGGGATACTGAAGCTTTCTTT

abundance: NA
j_gene: TRBJ1-6
d_gene: NA
v_gene: TRBV7-2
CDR3aa: CASSPLRLSYNSPLHF
CDR3nt: TGTGCCAGCAGCCCTCTCCGCCTTTCCTATAATTCACCCCTCCACTTT

abundance: NA
j_gene: TRBJ1-1
d_gene: TRBD1
v_gene: TRBV24-1
CDR3aa: CATSDSGQGGYTEAFF
CDR3nt: TGTGCCACCAGTGATTCGGGACAGGGAGGATACACTGAAGCTTTCTTT

abundance: NA
j_gene: TRBJ1-2
d_gene: NA
v_gene: TRBV24-1
CDR3aa: CATSDLPVPRYGYTF
CDR3nt: TGTGCCACCAGTGATTTGCCAGTACCACGCTATGGCTACACCTTC

abundance: NA
j_gene: TRBJ2-7
d_gene: TRBD2
v_gene: TRBV13
CDR3aa: CASSPNGGGALEQYF
CDR3nt: TGTGCCAGCAGCCCAAACGGGGGAGGGGCGTTAGAGCAGTACTTC

abundance: NA
j_gene: TRBJ1-1
d_gene: NA
v_gene: TRBV5-1
CDR3aa: CASSLRAIVVDSEAFF
CDR3nt: TGCGCCAGCAGCTTGAGGGCTATAGTAGTTGACAGTGAAGCTTTCTTT

abundance: once
j_gene: TRBJ2-3
d_gene: TRBD2
v_gene: TRBV9
CDR3aa: CASSVVASGSDTQYF
CDR3nt: TGTGCCAGCAGCGTAGTAGCTAGCGGTAGTGATACGCAGTATTTT

abundance: NA
j_gene: TRBJ1-3
d_gene: NA
v_gene: TRBV3-1/TRBV3-2
CDR3aa: CASSQGTLSGNTIYF
CDR3nt: TGTGCCAGCAGCCAAGGGACGCTCTCTGGAAACACCATATATTTT

abundance: NA
j_gene: TRBJ2-7
d_gene: TRBD1
v_gene: TRBV3-1/TRBV3-2
CDR3aa: CASSLGIGQGLYEQYF
CDR3nt: TGTGCCAGCAGCCTCGGTATAGGACAGGGCCTTTACGAGCAGTACTTC

abundance: NA
j_gene: TRBJ2-5
d_gene: NA
v_gene: TRBV29-1
CDR3aa: CSVTPGGLETQYF
CDR3nt: TGCAGCGTTACCCCGGGCGGGTTAGAGACCCAGTACTTC

abundance: NA
j_gene: TRBJ1-5
d_gene: NA
v_gene: TRBV19
CDR3aa: CASSIDRNYQPQHF
CDR3nt: TGTGCCAGTAGTATAGACAGGAACTATCAGCCCCAGCATTTT

abundance: NA
j_gene: TRBJ2-7
d_gene: NA
v_gene: TRBV7-2
CDR3aa: CASSPSKGPYEQYF
CDR3nt: TGTGCCAGCAGCCCCTCTAAGGGGCCCTACGAGCAGTACTTC

abundance: NA
j_gene: TRBJ2-7
d_gene: TRBD1
v_gene: TRBV7-2
CDR3aa: CASSLGQSGYEQYF
CDR3nt: TGTGCCAGCAGCCTGGGACAGTCGGGGTACGAGCAGTACTTC

abundance: NA
j_gene: TRBJ2-2
d_gene: NA
v_gene: TRBV28
CDR3aa: CASLAGPANTGELFF
CDR3nt: TGTGCCAGCCTGGCCGGTCCAGCGAACACCGGGGAGCTGTTTTTT

abundance: once
j_gene: TRBJ2-1
d_gene: TRBD2
v_gene: TRBV9
CDR3aa: CASSATSGIYNEQFF
CDR3nt: TGTGCCAGCAGCGCGACTAGCGGGATCTACAATGAGCAGTTCTTC

abundance: few
j_gene: TRBJ1-2
d_gene: NA
v_gene: TRBV29-1
CDR3aa: CSVVRGGYGYTF
CDR3nt: TGCAGCGTTGTGCGAGGGGGATATGGCTACACCTTC

abundance: NA
j_gene: TRBJ2-1
d_gene: NA
v_gene: TRBV7-3
CDR3aa: CASSSSSGKTDNEQFF
CDR3nt: TGTGCCAGCAGCTCAAGCAGCGGTAAAACGGACAATGAGCAGTTCTTC

abundance: NA
j_gene: TRBJ1-2
d_gene: TRBD1
v_gene: TRBV28
CDR3aa: CASSSQDRAYGYTF
CDR3nt: TGTGCCAGCAGTTCGCAAGACAGGGCCTATGGCTACACCTTC

abundance: NA
j_gene: TRBJ2-7
d_gene: TRBD1
v_gene: TRBV6-1
CDR3aa: CASSESSGGYEQYF
CDR3nt: TGTGCCAGCAGTGAAAGTTCAGGGGGCTACGAGCAGTACTTC

abundance: NA
j_gene: TRBJ1-2
d_gene: TRBD1
v_gene: TRBV5-1
CDR3aa: CASSADDRGIGYTF
CDR3nt: TGCGCCAGCAGCGCAGATGACAGGGGGATTGGCTACACCTTC

abundance: NA
j_gene: TRBJ2-7
d_gene: NA
v_gene: TRBV6-2/TRBV6-3
CDR3aa: CASSSLTYEQYF
CDR3nt: TGTGCCAGCAGCTCCTTAACCTACGAGCAGTACTTC

abundance: NA
j_gene: TRBJ2-1
d_gene: NA
v_gene: TRBV29-1
CDR3aa: CSVEDFRGNNEQFF
CDR3nt: TGCAGCGTTGAAGATTTTAGGGGGAACAATGAGCAGTTCTTC

abundance: NA
j_gene: TRBJ2-7
d_gene: NA
v_gene: TRBV7-9
CDR3aa: CASSPPLALSYEQYF
CDR3nt: TGTGCCAGCAGCCCACCTCTAGCGCTATCCTACGAGCAGTACTTC

abundance: NA
j_gene: TRBJ2-1
d_gene: NA
v_gene: TRBV4-1
CDR3aa: CASSQPRGGAEAGVLNEQFF
CDR3nt: TGCGCCAGCAGCCAACCCAGGGGGGGCGCGGAGGCGGGAGTTCTCAATGAGCAGTTCTTC

abundance: NA
j_gene: TRBJ1-1
d_gene: NA
v_gene: TRBV28
CDR3aa: CASSPARRGNTEAFF
CDR3nt: TGTGCCAGCAGTCCCGCGAGACGGGGGAACACTGAAGCTTTCTTT

abundance: NA
j_gene: TRBJ1-1
d_gene: NA
v_gene: TRBV19
CDR3aa: CASSQGRNTEAFF
CDR3nt: TGTGCCAGTAGTCAAGGAAGGAACACTGAAGCTTTCTTT

abundance: NA
j_gene: TRBJ2-5
d_gene: NA
v_gene: TRBV7-3
CDR3aa: CASSPRRGETQYF
CDR3nt: TGTGCCAGCAGCCCTCGGCGTGGGGAGACCCAGTACTTC

abundance: NA
j_gene: TRBJ2-7
d_gene: NA
v_gene: TRBV6-1
CDR3aa: CASSEPLTYEQYF
CDR3nt: TGTGCCAGCAGTGAACCGTTGACCTACGAGCAGTACTTC

abundance: once
j_gene: TRBJ2-6
d_gene: TRBD1
v_gene: TRBV19
CDR3aa: CASSIDRANVLTF
CDR3nt: TGTGCCAGTAGTATTGACAGGGCAAACGTCCTGACTTTC

abundance: NA
j_gene: TRBJ2-5
d_gene: NA
v_gene: TRBV6-5
CDR3aa: CASSPGFLETQYF
CDR3nt: TGTGCCAGCAGTCCAGGATTCCTTGAGACCCAGTACTTC

abundance: NA
j_gene: TRBJ1-6
d_gene: TRBD1
v_gene: TRBV27
CDR3aa: CASSLQGGSPLHF
CDR3nt: TGTGCCAGCAGTTTGCAGGGGGGATCACCCCTCCACTTT

abundance: NA
j_gene: TRBJ2-1
d_gene: NA
v_gene: TRBV5-1
CDR3aa: CASSLGGGKSSYNEQFF
CDR3nt: TGCGCCAGCAGCTTGGGGGGCGGCAAGAGCTCCTACAATGAGCAGTTCTTC

abundance: NA
j_gene: TRBJ1-6
d_gene: NA
v_gene: TRBV5-4
CDR3aa: CASSWGGGSSYNSPLHF
CDR3nt: TGTGCCAGCAGCTGGGGGGGCGGGAGCTCCTATAATTCACCCCTCCACTTT

abundance: NA
j_gene: TRBJ2-3
d_gene: TRBD1
v_gene: TRBV5-1
CDR3aa: CASSTGQDLSTDTQYF
CDR3nt: TGCGCCAGCAGCACGGGACAGGACCTAAGCACAGATACGCAGTATTTT

abundance: NA
j_gene: TRBJ2-5
d_gene: TRBD2
v_gene: TRBV5-1
CDR3aa: CASSQPSGQETQYF
CDR3nt: TGCGCCAGCAGCCAACCTAGCGGGCAAGAGACCCAGTACTTC

abundance: few
j_gene: TRBJ2-2
d_gene: NA
v_gene: TRBV11-3
CDR3aa: CASSLDGNTGELFF
CDR3nt: TGTGCCAGCAGCTTAGATGGGAACACCGGGGAGCTGTTTTTT

abundance: NA
j_gene: TRBJ2-1
d_gene: NA
v_gene: TRBV28
CDR3aa: CASSSLNEQFF
CDR3nt: TGTGCCAGCTCTAGTCTCAATGAGCAGTTCTTC

abundance: few
j_gene: TRBJ2-7
d_gene: NA
v_gene: TRBV27
CDR3aa: CASSSLGTGPYEQYF
CDR3nt: TGTGCCAGCAGTTCGTTAGGAACAGGACCCTACGAGCAGTACTTC

abundance: NA
j_gene: TRBJ2-1
d_gene: NA
v_gene: TRBV25-1
CDR3aa: CASSEQWGRNEQFF
CDR3nt: TGTGCCAGCAGTGAACAGTGGGGGCGCAATGAGCAGTTCTTC